This is a list of T cell receptor beta chains from one sample in a study of control samples from healthy donors and cancer patients. Only in-frame clones appear in the TCRdb table, and some are missing; sequencing was by immunoSEQ multiplex PCR. This table holds tens of thousands of clones, less than 85% found once. The material sequenced was PBMCs. Receptor source: an older man with lung cancer. Both conserved end residues are part of each CDR3. The D gene is left open where the match is weak. Only part of the rows carry a size: once, few, many, or a class if the clone is expanded.

cdr3_nt,cdr3_aa,clone_size,j_call,d_call,v_call
TGTGCCACCAGCAGAGACCGGGGGTTGAACACTGAAGCTTTCTTT,CATSRDRGLNTEAFF,.,TRBJ1-1,.,TRBV15
TGTGCCAGCAGCCGGGACCAGGGAACTGAAGCTTTCTTT,CASSRDQGTEAFF,.,TRBJ1-1,.,TRBV7-3
TGTGCCAGCAGCTTAGCGGGGGGGGCAGATACGCAGTATTTT,CASSLAGGADTQYF,.,TRBJ2-3,TRBD2,TRBV7-6
TGTGCCAGCAGCTTACAGAGTACAGATACGCAGTATTTT,CASSLQSTDTQYF,.,TRBJ2-3,.,TRBV7-9
TGCGCCAGCAGCTCGACAGTGTACCAAGAGACCCAGTACTTC,CASSSTVYQETQYF,.,TRBJ2-5,.,TRBV5-1
TGTGCCAGCAGTTTATCGAAGTCTGGGGGGTATGGCTACACCTTC,CASSLSKSGGYGYTF,.,TRBJ1-2,.,TRBV27
TGCGCCAGCAGCCCCCCGGACAGGCTGGGTCAGCCCCAGCATTTT,CASSPPDRLGQPQHF,.,TRBJ1-5,TRBD1,TRBV4-1
TGTGCCTGGGAACAGGGGGCGCGTCAGCCCCAGCATTTT,CAWEQGARQPQHF,few,TRBJ1-5,TRBD1,TRBV30
TGTGCCAGCAGTTCTGAACGACCCGTTTACGAGCAGTACTTC,CASSSERPVYEQYF,.,TRBJ2-7,.,TRBV27
TGTGCCACCAGTGATTTGAGGGACGAAAGAGGAAAACTGTTTTTT,CATSDLRDERGKLFF,.,TRBJ1-4,.,TRBV24-1
TGTGCCAGCTGCCTGGGGGGGGGACGTCCCTACGAGCAGTACTTC,CASCLGGGRPYEQYF,.,TRBJ2-7,TRBD2,TRBV3-1/TRBV3-2
TGCGCCAGCAATCTCTCTGGGGGGGATAAAGAGACCCAGTACTTC,CASNLSGGDKETQYF,.,TRBJ2-5,TRBD2,TRBV23-1
TGTGCCAGCAGTTTAGCAGGGAACTCCTACGAGCAGTACTTC,CASSLAGNSYEQYF,.,TRBJ2-7,.,TRBV6-5
TGTGCCAGCAGCTTAAGACTAGCGGGGGGTCCATCCTACGAGCAGTACTTC,CASSLRLAGGPSYEQYF,.,TRBJ2-7,TRBD2,TRBV11-2
TGTGCCAGCAGCTCCCGGGACAGGCGTACCTCTGGAAACACCATATATTTT,CASSSRDRRTSGNTIYF,.,TRBJ1-3,TRBD1,TRBV7-2
TGTGCCAGCAGCCAGTGGGACAGGGGGCGACCCGGGGAGCTGTTTTTT,CASSQWDRGRPGELFF,.,TRBJ2-2,TRBD1,TRBV3-1/TRBV3-2
TGTGCCAGCAGTGAAGCGCCTAACACTGAAGCTTTCTTT,CASSEAPNTEAFF,.,TRBJ1-1,.,TRBV2
TGTGCCAGCAGTGAGCGGCAGAACTCTGGAAACACCATATATTTT,CASSERQNSGNTIYF,.,TRBJ1-3,.,TRBV2
TGCGCCAGCAGCCAAGTTTCCCAGGGCCCTGGAAACACCATATATTTT,CASSQVSQGPGNTIYF,.,TRBJ1-3,.,TRBV4-1
TGTGCCAGCAGCCTGCGGACTAGTTCTGAGCAGTTCTTC,CASSLRTSSEQFF,once,TRBJ2-1,TRBD2,TRBV7-3
TGTGCCAGCAGCTTCGGACAGGGGGCCTATGGCTACACCTTC,CASSFGQGAYGYTF,.,TRBJ1-2,TRBD1,TRBV7-2
TGTGCCAGCAGCCCGAGAGGTCGCGGGGGGTCTGGAGATACGCAGTATTTT,CASSPRGRGGSGDTQYF,.,TRBJ2-3,TRBD2,TRBV11-2
TGTGCCAGTAAGGGTACGCTGAACACCGGGGAGCTGTTTTTT,CASKGTLNTGELFF,.,TRBJ2-2,.,TRBV19
TGTGCCAGTAGTATAGATCCCCTCACAGATACGCAGTATTTT,CASSIDPLTDTQYF,.,TRBJ2-3,.,TRBV19
TGCGCCAGCAGCCAAATAGCCGGGACTGGAGATCAGCCCCAGCATTTT,CASSQIAGTGDQPQHF,few,TRBJ1-5,.,TRBV4-1
TGCGCCAGCAGTCTCACTAGAGGGGGCCCCTACGAGCAGTACTTC,CASSLTRGGPYEQYF,.,TRBJ2-7,TRBD1,TRBV5-1
TGTGCCAGCACGCAGACAGGCCCATGGGCTGGCTACACCTTC,CASTQTGPWAGYTF,.,TRBJ1-2,.,TRBV28
TGTGCCAGCAGCGTAGAATACCGGGGGGGCCCCAGCACCGGGGAGCTGTTTTTT,CASSVEYRGGPSTGELFF,.,TRBJ2-2,TRBD2,TRBV9